The T cell receptor (beta chain) described here comes from a study of T cell repertoires in cytomegalovirus infection. Findings and caveats of the study: It was HLA-C-restricted CMV-specific TCR beta clonotypes that dominated the response ex vivo. Accumulated public TCR beta family frequency recognized individuals carrying CMV together with the relevant HLA.

Trimming pared 5 bases from V and 0 bases from J, leaving 13 bases between. The CDR3 loop spans 15 amino acids. Germline CDR1 is MNHEY and CDR2 is SVGAGI. As regards this clonotype: The antigen remains unidentified.

TCRdb ran MiXCR on the reads and lists one entry per CDR3 protein. This sample yields about a million distinct CDR3 sequences, of which around 32% are seen a single time; 11% to 15% belongs to the top ten. The sequence derives from a human donor in good health (CMV status not recorded). Some clones in this sample may be carry-over from other donors' samples. The rearrangement joins TRBV6-5 to TRBJ2-5, with D tentatively TRBD1 (6 bases). This specimen was cultured CD8+ T cells from PBMCs, taken from culture after CMV antigen stimulation. Here the CDR3 DNA reads TGTGCCAGCAGTCAAACAGGGATTTACCAAGAGACCCAGTACTTC. It yields the protein CASSQTGIYQETQYF.